This T cell receptor (beta chain) derives from a study of regulatory T cells in long-lasting Graves disease. Arm-PCR of CDR3 regions and iRepertoire HTBI primers were the basis on which TCR beta libraries were built. Each CDR3 protein is one row after TCRdb ran MiXCR on the multiplex PCR reads. The data hold a few hundred thousand distinct CDR3 sequences, with about 20% observed a single time. Regarding time point: persistent/refractory GD, antithyroid drugs over 5 years with positive TRAb. The TCR library was made from RNA that had been extracted from PBMCs in TRIzol. Looked up from germline, CDR1 is DFQATT and CDR2 is SNEGSKA (reference sequence). This CDR3 has 14 amino acids. Trimming took 6 bases from V and 3 from J, leaving 12 bases between them.

The J gene is TRBJ1-6, the V gene TRBV20-1; D uncertain. This material consisted of peripheral blood mononuclear cells (PBMCs), taken when the disease was refractory, from a patient treated with antithyroid drugs. This TCR derives from a female donor with Graves disease. The chain's CDR3 is CSANEGRYNSPLHF. The CDR3 nucleotides are TGCAGTGCCAATGAAGGCCGCTATAATTCACCCCTCCACTTT.